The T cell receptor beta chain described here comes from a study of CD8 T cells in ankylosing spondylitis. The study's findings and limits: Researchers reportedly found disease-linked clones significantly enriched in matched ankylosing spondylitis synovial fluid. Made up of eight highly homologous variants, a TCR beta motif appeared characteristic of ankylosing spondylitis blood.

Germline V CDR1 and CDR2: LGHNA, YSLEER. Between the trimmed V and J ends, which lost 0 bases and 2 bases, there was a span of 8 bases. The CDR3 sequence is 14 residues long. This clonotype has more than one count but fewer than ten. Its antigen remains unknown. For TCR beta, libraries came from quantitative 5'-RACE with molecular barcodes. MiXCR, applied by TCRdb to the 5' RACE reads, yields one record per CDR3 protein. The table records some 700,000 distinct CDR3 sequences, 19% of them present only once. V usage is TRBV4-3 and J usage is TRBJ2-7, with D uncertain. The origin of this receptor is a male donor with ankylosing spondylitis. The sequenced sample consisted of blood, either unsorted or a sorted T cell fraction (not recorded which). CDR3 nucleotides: TGCGCCAGCAGCCAAGAGAGGCGGACCTACGAGCAGTACTTC. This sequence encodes CASSQERRTYEQYF.